The 9 T cell receptor beta chains presented below share a single source sample, sequenced in a study of T-cell reconstitution after alpha-beta-depleted transplantation in children. The TCRbeta library incorporated unique molecular identifiers. TCRdb recomputed calls from the PCR reads with MiXCR, one row per CDR3 protein. The table shows approximately 510,000 distinct CDR3 sequences, with around 18% occurring only once. The starting material was PBMCs from the stem cell graft donor, obtained from the stem cell graft. These receptors were obtained from a human donor who donated a stem cell graft to a child with acute lymphoblastic leukemia.

This clonotype was seen a handful of times. The rearrangement joins TRBV7-3 to TRBJ2-7; D tentatively fits TRBD1 or TRBD2 (5 bases each). Per germline, CDR1 SGHTA and CDR2 FQGTGA. The CDR3 runs 17 residues. With 2 bases removed from V and 3 bases from J, the gap between germline ends came to 20 bases. The CDR3 loop is CASSLGSRDRRFYEQYF. CDR3 in DNA: TGTGCCAGCAGCTTAGGTTCCCGGGACCGGAGATTCTACGAGCAGTACTTC.

This clonotype was seen a few times. The chain combines TRBV4-1 with TRBJ2-3; tentative D call: TRBD2 (6 bases). Germline V CDR1 and CDR2: MGHRA, YSYEKL. CDR3 size: 13 residues. V lost 8 bases and J 2 bases, leaving 11 bases between the germline ends. CDR3 DNA: TGCGCCAGCCGTCTAGCGTTCACAGATACGCAGTATTTT. Translation: CASRLAFTDTQYF.

There are a few counts of this clonotype. The V gene is TRBV7-3, the J gene TRBJ2-5; unclear D gene. Germline-derived CDR1 and CDR2 are SGHTA and FQGTGA. V lost 5 bases, J lost 2 bases, and 9 bases lay in between. This CDR3 comprises 13 residues. The CDR3 reads CASSTRVQETQYF. CDR3 nucleotide sequence: TGTGCCAGCAGCACCCGGGTGCAAGAGACCCAGTACTTC.

This rearrangement joins TRBV11-2 to TRBJ1-4; D possibly corresponds to TRBD1 (6 bases). The germline V gene encodes CDR1 SGHAT and CDR2 FQNNGV. V lost 3 bases and J lost 8, with 13 bases in between. The CDR3 has 14 amino acids. The CDR3 region has the DNA TGTGCCAGCAGCTTCGGGGGGGCCCGGGAAAAACTGTTTTTT. Translation: CASSFGGAREKLFF.

In this sample, this clonotype turned up a few times. V usage is TRBV27 and J usage is TRBJ2-7; possibly TRBD2 for D (6 bases). The CDR3 is made up of 13 amino acids. The germline V and J ends were trimmed by 4 bases and 7 bases, with 14 bases remaining between them. The germline gives CDR1 MNHEY, CDR2 SMNVEV (reference sequence). The CDR3 protein is CASSWSGLREQYF. CDR3 DNA sequence: TGTGCCAGCAGTTGGAGCGGGCTAAGGGAGCAGTACTTC.

The J gene is TRBJ2-1, the V gene TRBV7-8, with TRBD2 matching over 8 bases. CDR3 length: 14 amino acids. V lost 3 bases to trimming and J lost 4 bases; unmatched junction nucleotides: 2. Per the germline V gene, CDR1 is SGHVS and CDR2 is FQNEAQ. The CDR3 region is CASSLTSAYNEQFF. The CDR3 bases are TGTGCCAGCAGCTTGACTAGCGCTTACAATGAGCAGTTCTTC.

The rearrangement uses TRBV5-6 and TRBJ2-2; D not resolved. V lost 0 bases, J lost 4 bases, and 4 bases lay in between. Germline V gives CDR1 SGHDT, CDR2 YYEEEE. CDR3 size: 13 residues. CDR3 DNA: TGTGCCAGCAGCTTGGACGTCACCGGGGAGCTGTTTTTT. Protein: CASSLDVTGELFF.

The rearrangement links TRBV12-3 or TRBV12-4 to TRBJ2-5; D remains unclear. Between the trimmed V and J ends, which lost 3 bases and 5 bases, there was a span of 7 bases. The CDR3 loop spans 12 amino acids. The CDR3 DNA reads as TGTGCCAGCAGTTTTATCCTCGAGACCCAGTACTTC. Protein: CASSFILETQYF.

In DNA, the CDR3 is TGTGCCAGCAGTGAAGGTCCAGGGCCCGTCACTGAAGCTTTCTTT. The encoded protein is CASSEGPGPVTEAFF. The J gene is TRBJ1-1, the V gene TRBV6-4; a possible D gene is TRBD1 (5 bases). Germline CDR1 is MRHNA and CDR2 is SNTAGT. The CDR3 runs 15 residues. The V gene lost 3 bases and the J gene lost 4 bases, with 15 bases spanning the gap.